This TCR beta chain is from a study of technical replicates of blood from a few donors. TCRdb keeps only in-frame clones here, not all; method: immunoSEQ multiplex PCR. The sample lists some 93,000 clones, about 95% occurring once. Deletions cut 2 bases from V and 13 bases from J, with 17 bases between. Looked up from germline, CDR1 is GTSNPN and CDR2 is SVGIG (reference sequence). The CDR3 covers 13 residues. The receptor was isolated from a human donor in good health. Sequencing was performed on T cells isolated from PBMCs. J is TRBJ1-4 and V is TRBV30; D is unresolved. The chain's CDR3 is CAWSSGRTAGLFF. CDR3 nucleotides: TGTGCCTGGAGTTCCGGCAGGACGGCGGGACTGTTTTTT.